This TCR beta chain is from a study of T cells expressing NK-cell markers. Study overall: Beta-chain profiling covered CD3+CD56+NKG2C+, CD3+CD56+NKG2C- and CD3+CD56-NKG2C+ sorted subsets. Of eight sequenced donors, seven were HCMV-seropositive and one HCMV-seronegative.

This CDR3 has 16 residues. Germline V gene data show CDR1 as SQVTM and CDR2 as ANQGSEA. TCRdb derives one entry per CDR3 protein from the 5' RACE reads, leaving out DNA. Here the sample table reports around 100,000 distinct CDR3 sequences. The TCR comes from a woman between 18 and 75 years old in good health. Input material: blood T cells: a sorted CD56 or NKG2C T cell subset, CD4+ or CD8+ T cells, or bulk PBMC T cells (not recorded which). The chain combines TRBV29-1 with TRBJ2-1; the TCRdb D gene call, TRBD2, has no DNA to confirm it. This CDR3 is CSVEDWELARYNEQFF.